The 26 T cell receptor beta chains given below trace back to one sample, sequenced in a study of Graves' ophthalmopathy and Graves' hyperthyroidism. Amplifying from RNA transcripts, the study obtained TCR beta CDR3 regions. The first round was an RT-PCR with HTBI primers, and the second round was a multiplex PCR. Each CDR3 protein is one row after TCRdb ran MiXCR on the multiplex PCR reads. Altogether about 620,000 distinct CDR3 sequences are present, around a fifth being singletons, with the ten largest covering approximately 7%. The sample comprised peripheral blood. The receptor source for this set is a woman between 18 and 29 years old with stable Graves' hyperthyroidism. Some clones in this sample may be carry-over from other donors' samples.

This rearrangement joins TRBV28 to TRBJ1-2; possible D gene TRBD1, 5 bases. Germline CDR1 reads MDHEN; CDR2 reads SYDVKM. V was trimmed by 4 bases and J by 0 bases, leaving 21 bases between them. The CDR3 is made up of 18 amino acids. The CDR3 nucleotides are TGTGCCAGCAGTTCCCCTCGGGGCAGGGATGGGTCTAACTATGGCTACACCTTC. Translating it yields CASSSPRGRDGSNYGYTF.

The table lists this clonotype with many counts. The chain is built from TRBV29-1 and TRBJ1-2; D uncertain. CDR3 length: 14 residues. Germline loops: CDR1 SQVTM, CDR2 ANQGSEA. Trimming removed 1 base at V and 7 bases at J, with 16 bases between. The CDR3, as DNA: TGCAGCGTTGAAGCAGTAAGACGGTCGGGTGGCTACACCTTC. It translates to CSVEAVRRSGGYTF.

This clonotype came up many times. The V and J genes are TRBV6-5 and TRBJ2-5; 12 positions match TRBD1. Unmatched junction bases numbered 9, after V lost 2 bases and J lost 5 bases. Per the germline V gene, CDR1 is MNHEY and CDR2 is SVGAGI. This CDR3 spans 17 amino acids. DNA of the CDR3: TGTGCCAGCAGTTACGCTTCGGGGACAGGGGGCCGGGAGACCCAGTACTTC. Residues: CASSYASGTGGRETQYF.

The table lists this clonotype with many counts. The J gene is TRBJ1-1, the V gene TRBV6-5; 9 nucleotides line up with TRBD1. CDR1 is MNHEY and CDR2 is SVGAGI in the germline V gene. There are 16 residues in the CDR3. The junction had 7 bases not matched to a gene; V was cut back by 4 bases and J by 1 base. The CDR3 is CASSLIQGAGNTEAFF. CDR3 DNA: TGTGCCAGCAGTTTAATACAGGGGGCGGGGAACACTGAAGCTTTCTTT.

This chain joins TRBV25-1 and TRBJ1-2; D is possibly TRBD1 (5 bases). Deletions cut 0 bases from V and 5 bases from J, with 13 bases between. Germline V gives CDR1 MGHDK, CDR2 SYGVNS. The CDR3 runs to 15 residues. CDR3 sequence (DNA): TGTGCCAGCAGTGAATATGTCCAGGGAGGGTATGGCTACACCTTC. Amino acid sequence: CASSEYVQGGYGYTF.

The gene calls are TRBV7-9 and TRBJ2-5; tentatively, D is TRBD2 (6 bases). The CDR3 spans 13 residues. Germline V gene lookup returns CDR1 SEHNR and CDR2 FQNEAQ (reference sequence). With 5 bases removed from V and 4 bases from J, the gap between germline ends came to 11 bases. For the CDR3, the DNA is TGTGCCAGCAGCGGCCCGGAGGGAGAGACCCAGTACTTC. It encodes CASSGPEGETQYF.

To note about this clonotype: A read error may be the cause here, since a much bigger clone is one base away. The chain joins TRBV6-1 to TRBJ2-2; TRBD1 agrees at 8 bases. The CDR3 runs 14 residues. The germline gives CDR1 MNHNS, CDR2 SASEGT. This chain's CDR3 is CAGRMTGDAGELFF. CDR3 sequence (DNA): TGTGCCGGCAGGATGACAGGGGATGCCGGGGAGCTGTTTTTT.

V and J are TRBV6-4 and TRBJ1-3, with D possibly TRBD1 on 6 matching bases. CDR3 length equals 13 residues. V was pared by 8 bases and J by 0 bases, with 8 bases between. Germline CDR1 and CDR2: MRHNA and SNTAGT. CDR3 nucleotides: TGTGCCAGCGGACAGCGCTCTGGAAACACCATATATTTT. The encoded protein is CASGQRSGNTIYF.

This clonotype was recorded at least ten times. The chain recombines TRBV28 with TRBJ2-7; D is ambiguous. Germline V CDR1 and CDR2: MDHEN, SYDVKM. The V end was cut by 4 bases, the J end by 2 bases, with 12 bases between. CDR3 length equals 14 residues. CDR3 sequence reads: CASSSPPRTYEQYF. The CDR3 DNA reads TGTGCCAGCAGTTCCCCCCCCCGAACCTACGAGCAGTACTTC.

This clonotype was picked up many times. The chain couples TRBV11-1 to TRBJ2-7; TRBD2 aligns across 9 bases. In germline, CDR1 is SGHAT, CDR2 FQDESV (reference sequence). With V trimmed by 5 bases and J by 1 base, 9 bases remained unmatched. This CDR3 is 16 amino acids long. CDR3 amino acids: CASSPLGGRGSYEQYF. The CDR3 nucleotides read TGTGCCAGCAGCCCCCTTGGCGGGAGGGGGTCCTACGAGCAGTACTTC.

The V call is TRBV4-2, the J call TRBJ2-7, with D perhaps TRBD2 (7 bases). CDR3 size: 13 residues. V was pared by 1 base and J by 9 bases, with 13 bases between. Germline-derived CDR1 and CDR2 are LGHNA and YNFKEQ. The CDR3 sequence: CASSQVRGQGQYF. CDR3 coding DNA: TGTGCCAGCAGCCAAGTGCGGGGGCAAGGGCAGTACTTC.

The chain recombines TRBV28 with TRBJ2-7; TRBD1 or TRBD2 may be the D gene (6 bases each). Trimming pared 7 bases from V and 3 bases from J, leaving 16 bases between. The CDR3 has 14 amino acids. Per germline, CDR1 MDHEN and CDR2 SYDVKM. CDR3 amino acids: CASTPEGGGYEQYF. For the CDR3, the DNA is TGTGCCAGCACCCCCGAGGGGGGAGGCTACGAGCAGTACTTC.

This clonotype has a count of ten or more. The chain employs TRBV24-1 and TRBJ2-2; tentative D call: TRBD2 (5 bases). From germline, CDR1 is KGHDR and CDR2 SFDVKD. V lost 4 bases and J lost 7, with 12 bases in between. The CDR3 is made up of 14 amino acids. The CDR3 loop reads CATSDLTRGGELFF. In DNA, the CDR3 is TGTGCCACCAGTGACCTGACCCGGGGCGGGGAGCTGTTTTTT.

This clonotype was picked up many times. The genes are TRBV11-3 and TRBJ2-4, with 11 positions matching TRBD1. The V segment lost 5 bases and the J segment 1 base; nucleotides outside the gene matches: 4. This CDR3 contains 16 residues. Germline V gives CDR1 SGHNT, CDR2 YENEEA. CDR3 sequence reads: CASSLGQGAAKNIQYF. CDR3 bases: TGTGCCAGCAGCCTAGGACAGGGGGCCGCCAAAAACATTCAGTACTTC.

The rearrangement joins TRBV4-2 to TRBJ2-5; D is uncertain. Germline CDR1 reads LGHNA; CDR2 reads YNFKEQ. V was trimmed by 5 bases and J by 3 bases, leaving 10 bases between them. The CDR3 contains 13 residues. The CDR3 protein is CASSGPLEETQYF. DNA of the CDR3: TGTGCCAGCAGCGGTCCCCTCGAAGAGACCCAGTACTTC.

The chain uses TRBV30 and TRBJ1-6; 7 nucleotides agree with TRBD1. The CDR3 is made up of 12 amino acids. V lost 4 bases and J lost 7; bases outside the gene matches: 1. Germline CDR1 is GTSNPN and CDR2 is SVGIG (reference sequence). Here the CDR3 reads CAWTRGNSPLHF. The CDR3 DNA is TGTGCCTGGACCAGGGGGAATTCACCCCTCCACTTT.

This clonotype was counted many times. This chain connects TRBV9 to TRBJ2-7; TRBD1 agrees at 10 bases. The V and J ends lost 4 bases and 5 bases, in that order; junction bases with no gene match: 9. CDR1 and CDR2 (germline): SGDLS, YYNGEE. This CDR3 is 15 amino acids long. The CDR3 reads CASSPRTGGSNEQYF. The CDR3 coding sequence is TGTGCCAGCAGCCCTCGGACAGGGGGTTCAAACGAGCAGTACTTC.

The V gene is TRBV18, the J gene TRBJ1-1; D is possibly TRBD1 (5 bases). Germline CDR1 is KGHSH and CDR2 is LQKENI. The CDR3 is 15 residues long. V lost 0 bases, J lost 4 bases, and 12 bases lay in between. This chain's CDR3 is CASSPPMGQSTEAFF. The CDR3 region has the DNA TGTGCCAGCTCACCACCAATGGGGCAATCCACTGAAGCTTTCTTT.

The rearrangement uses TRBV4-2 and TRBJ2-7; TRBD1 might be the D (6 bases). The V and J ends lost 3 bases and 2 bases respectively, with 11 bases between them. This CDR3 is built from 14 residues. Germline lookup yields CDR1 LGHNA and CDR2 YNFKEQ. This CDR3 is CASSHEDRPYEQYF. CDR3 nucleotides: TGTGCCAGCAGCCACGAAGACAGGCCCTACGAGCAGTACTTC.

This clonotype was counted between two and nine times. This chain uses TRBV4-1 with TRBJ1-2, with TRBD1 matching over 9 bases. The CDR3 runs to 15 residues. CDR1 is MGHRA, CDR2 YSYEKL, per germline. The V gene end was trimmed by 6 bases and the J gene end by 5 bases; junction bases not matched to a gene: 10. The CDR3 loop is CASSRTGTGFYGYTF. The CDR3 region has the DNA TGCGCCAGCAGTCGGACCGGGACAGGGTTTTATGGCTACACCTTC.

V gene TRBV28 combines with J gene TRBJ2-5; tentative D call: TRBD2 (7 bases). Germline CDR1 is MDHEN and CDR2 is SYDVKM. The germline V and J ends were trimmed by 4 bases and 4 bases, with 16 bases remaining between them. The CDR3 is 15 amino acids. The CDR3: CASSSLRGGLETQYF. Written as DNA, the CDR3 is TGTGCCAGCAGTTCACTTAGGGGGGGGCTAGAGACCCAGTACTTC.

This clonotype was observed at least ten times. The V call is TRBV10-3, the J call TRBJ2-7; TRBD1 might be the D (8 bases). Per germline, CDR1 ENHRY and CDR2 SYGVKD. The CDR3 has 13 amino acids. V was trimmed by 10 bases and J by 4 bases, leaving 17 bases between them. The CDR3 bases are TGTGCCACGAAACAGGGGGGGACGTACGAGCAGTACTTC. Protein product: CATKQGGTYEQYF.

This clonotype was seen a handful of times. The rearrangement links TRBV5-1 to TRBJ1-5, with TRBD1 as a possible D gene (6 bases). The CDR3 is made up of 15 amino acids. Trimming removed 4 bases from V and 4 bases from J, with 15 bases in between. Germline loops: CDR1 SGHRS, CDR2 YFSETQ. CDR3 DNA sequence: TGCGCCAGCAGCCCGGACAGTGGGGGGAATCAGCCCCAGCATTTT. Translating it yields CASSPDSGGNQPQHF.

This clonotype came up many times. The rearrangement joins TRBV29-1 to TRBJ2-4; a possible D gene is TRBD1 (7 bases). The CDR3 is 13 amino acids. V lost 5 bases and J 8 bases, leaving 16 bases between the germline ends. CDR1 and CDR2 (germline): SQVTM, ANQGSEA. CDR3 sequence reads: CSVTDGRGDIQYF. The CDR3 nucleotides are TGCAGCGTTACTGACGGCAGGGGGGACATTCAGTACTTC.

As regards this clonotype: The conserved final phenylalanine or tryptophan is absent from the CDR3, which likely points to a read error. The V call is TRBV6-1, the J call TRBJ2-5; D may match TRBD1 or TRBD2 (6 bases each). CDR3 size: 12 residues. From germline, CDR1 is MNHNS and CDR2 SASEGT. The germline V and J ends were trimmed by 5 bases and 9 bases, with 13 bases remaining between them. This CDR3 is CASSPGEESQYY. The DNA for the CDR3 is TGTGCCAGCAGTCCAGGGGAGGAGTCCCAGTACTAC.

There are many counts of this clonotype. The V gene is TRBV12-5, the J gene TRBJ2-2; D not resolved. V was clipped by 5 bases and J by 3 bases, with 7 bases between them. Per germline, CDR1 LGHNT and CDR2 FRNRAP. The CDR3 length is 13 residues. The CDR3 loop reads CASGPEYTGELFF. CDR3 DNA: TGTGCTAGTGGTCCGGAGTACACCGGGGAGCTGTTTTTT.